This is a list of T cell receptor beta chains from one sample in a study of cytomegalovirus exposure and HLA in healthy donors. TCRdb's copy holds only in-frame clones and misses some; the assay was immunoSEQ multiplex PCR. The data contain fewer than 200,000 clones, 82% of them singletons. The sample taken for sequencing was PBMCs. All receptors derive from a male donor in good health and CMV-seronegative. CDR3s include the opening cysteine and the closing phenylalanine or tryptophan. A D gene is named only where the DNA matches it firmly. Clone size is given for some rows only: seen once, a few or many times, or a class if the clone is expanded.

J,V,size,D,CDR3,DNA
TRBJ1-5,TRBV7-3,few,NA,CASSLIRQDYNQPQHF,TGTGCCAGCAGCTTAATTAGGCAGGACTACAATCAGCCCCAGCATTTT
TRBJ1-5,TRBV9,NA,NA,CASSGEGHNGQPQHF,TGTGCCAGCAGCGGAGAAGGACATAATGGACAGCCCCAGCATTTT
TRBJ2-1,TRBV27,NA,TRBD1,CASRQGAYNEQFF,TGTGCCAGTCGACAGGGGGCCTACAATGAGCAGTTCTTC
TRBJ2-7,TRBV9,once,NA,CASSVVFGQFYCSYEQYF,TGTGCCAGCAGCGTAGTATTTGGGCAGTTTTACTGCTCCTACGAGCAGTACTTC
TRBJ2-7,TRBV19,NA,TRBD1,CASSPGQIYEQYF,TGTGCCAGTAGCCCGGGACAGATCTACGAGCAGTACTTC
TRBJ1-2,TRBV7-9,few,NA,CASSPQGRGYTF,TGTGCCAGCAGCCCCCAGGGAAGAGGCTACACCTTC
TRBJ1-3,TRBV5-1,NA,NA,CASSLESGRGVYTIYF,TGCGCCAGCAGCTTGGAGTCTGGACGGGGTGTGTACACCATATATTTT
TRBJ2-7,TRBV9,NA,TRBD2,CASSVATQRESSYEQYF,TGTGCCAGCAGCGTAGCTACTCAGCGGGAGAGCTCCTACGAGCAGTACTTC
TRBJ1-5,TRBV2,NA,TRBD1,CASRETGGAGQPQHF,TGTGCCAGCAGAGAGACAGGGGGCGCGGGTCAGCCCCAGCATTTT
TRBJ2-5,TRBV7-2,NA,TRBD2,CASSLDLWGGQETQYF,TGTGCCAGCAGCTTAGACCTGTGGGGAGGGCAAGAGACCCAGTACTTC
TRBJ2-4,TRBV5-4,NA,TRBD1,CASSDGTENIQYF,TGTGCCAGCAGCGACGGGACAGAAAACATTCAGTACTTC
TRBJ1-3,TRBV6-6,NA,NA,CASSHQGGLGNTIYF,TGTGCCAGCAGTCACCAGGGAGGGCTTGGAAACACCATATATTTT
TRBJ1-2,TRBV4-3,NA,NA,CASSQGRFWTSAGYTF,TGCGCCAGCAGCCAAGGCCGGTTTTGGACATCGGCTGGCTACACCTTC
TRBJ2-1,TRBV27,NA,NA,CASSPTSSYFPYNEQFF,TGTGCCAGCAGTCCCACTAGTTCCTACTTCCCCTACAATGAGCAGTTCTTC
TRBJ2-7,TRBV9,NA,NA,CASSPSLLESEQYF,TGTGCCAGCAGCCCCTCTTTACTAGAATCCGAGCAGTACTTC
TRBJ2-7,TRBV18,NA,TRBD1,CASSPRPGTGKGEQYF,TGTGCCAGCTCACCTAGACCCGGGACAGGGAAAGGCGAGCAGTACTTC
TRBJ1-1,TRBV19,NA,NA,CASSIHATNTEAFF,TGTGCCAGTAGTATTCACGCTACGAACACTGAAGCTTTCTTT
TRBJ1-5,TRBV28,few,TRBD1,CASSPLRTGENNQPQHF,TGTGCCAGCAGTCCACTACGGACAGGGGAGAATAATCAGCCCCAGCATTTT
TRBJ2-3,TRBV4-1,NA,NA,CASSQEGEGTDTQYF,TGCGCCAGCAGCCAAGAGGGGGAGGGCACAGATACGCAGTATTTT
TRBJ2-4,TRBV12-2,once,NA,CASLSGAKNIQYF,TGTGCAAGTCTTTCAGGGGCCAAAAACATTCAGTACTTC
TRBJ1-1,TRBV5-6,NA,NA,CASSLIPGSNEAFF,TGTGCCAGCAGCTTGATACCGGGGAGCAATGAAGCTTTCTTT
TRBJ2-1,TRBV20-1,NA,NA,CSAHLYEQFF,TGCAGTGCTCACTTGTATGAGCAGTTCTTC
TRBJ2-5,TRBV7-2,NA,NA,CASRVAVETQYF,TGTGCCAGCAGAGTAGCAGTGGAGACCCAGTACTTC
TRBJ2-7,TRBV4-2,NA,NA,CASSPNHYEQYF,TGTGCCAGCAGCCCTAATCACTACGAGCAGTACTTC
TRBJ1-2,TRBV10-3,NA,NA,CAISELSGNYGYTF,TGTGCCATCAGTGAGTTGTCCGGGAACTATGGCTACACCTTC
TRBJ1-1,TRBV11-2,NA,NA,CASSLALDRLATKNTEAFF,TGTGCCAGCAGCTTAGCTTTGGACAGATTGGCCACAAAGAACACTGAAGCTTTCTTT
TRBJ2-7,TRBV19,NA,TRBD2,CAVRPGGDYEQYF,TGTGCCGTGCGCCCGGGGGGGGACTACGAGCAGTACTTC
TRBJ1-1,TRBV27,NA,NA,CASSLAERTEAFF,TGTGCCAGCAGTTTGGCAGAGAGGACTGAAGCTTTCTTT
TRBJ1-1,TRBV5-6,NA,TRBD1,CASSLVGGQSTEAFF,TGTGCCAGCAGCTTGGTTGGGGGACAGAGCACTGAAGCTTTCTTT
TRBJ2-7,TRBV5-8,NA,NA,CASSLVFSYEQYF,TGTGCCAGCAGCTTGGTGTTTTCGTACGAGCAGTACTTC
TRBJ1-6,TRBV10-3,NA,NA,CAIGADNSPLHF,TGTGCCATCGGTGCCGATAATTCACCCCTCCACTTT
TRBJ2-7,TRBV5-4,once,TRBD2,CASSQGLAGAYEQYF,TGTGCCAGCAGCCAGGGACTAGCGGGCGCCTACGAGCAGTACTTC
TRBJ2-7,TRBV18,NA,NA,CASSPPHGGVHEQYF,TGTGCCAGCTCACCACCCCACGGAGGAGTCCACGAGCAGTACTTC
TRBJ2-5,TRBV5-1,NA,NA,CASSFGGGETQYF,TGCGCCAGCAGCTTTGGGGGCGGAGAGACCCAGTACTTC
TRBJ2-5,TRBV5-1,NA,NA,CASSLGSQQETQYF,TGCGCCAGCAGCTTGGGGAGCCAACAAGAGACCCAGTACTTC
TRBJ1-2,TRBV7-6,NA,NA,CASSLEPGTGYGYTF,TGTGCCAGCAGCTTAGAGCCGGGTACGGGCTATGGCTACACCTTC
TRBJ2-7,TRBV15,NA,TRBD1,CATSRGEQGAIYEQYF,TGTGCCACCAGCAGAGGGGAACAGGGGGCGATCTACGAGCAGTACTTC
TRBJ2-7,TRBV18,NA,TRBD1,CASSPPTGKGYEQYF,TGTGCCAGCTCACCACCGACAGGGAAGGGTTACGAGCAGTACTTC
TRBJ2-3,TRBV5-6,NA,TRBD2,CASSLARGLGSDTQYF,TGTGCCAGCAGCCTAGCTAGGGGACTAGGCTCAGATACGCAGTATTTT
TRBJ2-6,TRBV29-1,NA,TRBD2,CSVTGGGSGANVLTF,TGCAGCGTCACGGGGGGGGGCTCTGGGGCCAACGTCCTGACTTTC
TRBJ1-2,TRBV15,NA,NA,CATSRAGGGRNYDYTF,TGTGCCACCAGCAGGGCGGGCGGGGGGCGCAACTATGACTACACCTTC
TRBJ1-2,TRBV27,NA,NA,CASSLMPRDSNYGYTF,TGTGCCAGCAGTTTAATGCCTCGAGACAGCAACTATGGCTACACCTTC
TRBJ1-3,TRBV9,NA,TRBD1,CASSATGASGNTIYF,TGTGCCAGCAGCGCAACAGGGGCTTCAGGAAACACCATATATTTT
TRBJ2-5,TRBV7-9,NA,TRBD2,CASGLAWDYQETQYF,TGTGCCAGCGGCTTAGCGTGGGACTATCAAGAGACCCAGTACTTC
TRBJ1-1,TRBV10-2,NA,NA,CASSELFPDGGTTEAFF,TGCGCCAGCAGTGAGTTATTCCCTGACGGGGGAACAACTGAAGCTTTCTTT
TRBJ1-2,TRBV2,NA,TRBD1,CASIRDRNYGYTF,TGTGCCAGCATCCGGGACAGAAACTATGGCTACACCTTC
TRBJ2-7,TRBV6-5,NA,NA,CASSPYSDYEQYF,TGTGCCAGCAGTCCCTACAGTGATTACGAGCAGTACTTC
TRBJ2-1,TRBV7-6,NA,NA,CASSLNGGYEQFF,TGTGCCAGCAGCTTAAACGGGGGATATGAGCAGTTCTTC
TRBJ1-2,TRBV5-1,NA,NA,CASSLEGLNYGYTF,TGCGCCAGCAGTCTTGAGGGCCTTAACTATGGCTACACCTTC
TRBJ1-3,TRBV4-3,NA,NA,CASSQGKGHSGNTIYF,TGCGCCAGCAGCCAAGGGAAGGGACACTCTGGAAACACCATATATTTT
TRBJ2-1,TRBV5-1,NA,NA,CASSTQEISSYNEQFF,TGCGCCAGCAGCACACAGGAGATAAGCTCCTACAATGAGCAGTTCTTC
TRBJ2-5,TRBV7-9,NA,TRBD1,CSSSLTTAGGAWETQYF,TGTTCCAGCAGCTTAACCACCGCAGGGGGCGCGTGGGAGACCCAGTACTTC
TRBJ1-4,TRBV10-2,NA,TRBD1,CASCRDRGRDEKLFF,TGCGCCAGCTGCCGGGACAGGGGGAGAGATGAAAAACTGTTTTTT